This note documents a single TCR beta chain sequence. The target antigen is unknown. Nonspecific anti-CD3/anti-CD28 bead stimulation represents the broad CD4+ T cell repertoire. CD4+ T cells upregulating both CD40 ligand and CD69 were sorted as responding cells. Donors were HIV-1-infected adults who began suppressive ART during chronic infection. Donors had undetectable plasma HIV-1 RNA, under 50 copies/mL, for 4+ years. This CDR3 has 15 amino acids. Per germline, CDR1 LNHDA and CDR2 SQIVND (reference sequence). Trimming cost V 7 bases and J 5 bases, with 18 bases left between them. The libraries were made with immunoSEQ version 4 in survey mode. Here immunoSEQ multiplex PCR was the method, and the copy in TCRdb shows in-frame clones only, minus some. The sample shows approximately 44,000 clones, roughly nine tenths of them seen only once. The sample originates from a study of persistence of HIV-infected CD4 T cells.

Study findings and constraints: Antigen-responding cells were enriched for degenerate expanded CDR3beta sequences.

This clonotype was obtained from an adult man with HIV who was CMV-seropositive. Sequencing used CD4+ T cells sorted from PBMCs after approximately 19-hour stimulation, obtained from a patient who received antiretroviral therapy. The chain carries TRBV19 and TRBJ1-5, with D unclear. CDR3 protein: CASKRTGIRYQPQHF. The CDR3 nucleotides are TGTGCCAGTAAACGTACGGGGATCCGATATCAGCCCCAGCATTTT.